The clone carrying this T cell receptor (beta chain) has ten or more counts. Its antigen is currently unknown. Eligible hyperthyroidism cases comprised new diagnoses of under 2 months' duration in individuals aged 18 to 65. A roughly 9.3 ml volume of fresh peripheral blood provided the PBMCs. The data were taken from a study of Graves' ophthalmopathy and Graves' hyperthyroidism. Findings and caveats of the study: The model forecast ophthalmopathy progression, reaching under 71% sensitivity and approximately 72% specificity.

Amplification targeted the TCR beta CDR3 regions, with RNA transcripts as the source material. HTBI-primed first-round RT-PCR preceded second-round multiplex PCR. TCRdb itself ran the multiplex PCR reads through MiXCR, one entry per CDR3 protein. Among about 420,000 distinct CDR3 sequences listed, roughly 20% were seen once. The CDR3 has 15 amino acids. The germline gives CDR1 PRHDT, CDR2 FYEKMQ (reference sequence). Deletions cut 4 bases from V and 5 bases from J, with 17 bases between. The sequence was obtained from a woman under 30 with stable Graves' hyperthyroidism. This chain uses TRBV13 with TRBJ1-1; tentative D call: TRBD1 (5 bases). The sample was peripheral blood. The CDR3 DNA sequence: TGTGCCAGCAGCTCGCGAGGCAGGGCTGATACTGAAGCTTTCTTT. Amino acid sequence: CASSSRGRADTEAFF.